The sequence of this T cell receptor (beta chain) was determined in a study of blood T cell repertoires in COVID-19 (dated by TCRdb to 2019 to 2021). A note on the overall study: Samples covering the acute and convalescent phases of COVID-19 were provided by collaborators in the United States, Italy and Spain. Where available, HLA class I and class II types were obtained from metadata supplied by the sample provider rather than from assay-based typing. The repertoires were released in a freely available public database intended as a resource for research on the immune response to SARS-CoV-2. The sample metadata nearly always contained a de-identified subject ID, COVID-19 status, age in years and sex. Subjects who had been exposed to COVID-19, were actively infected with it, or had recovered from it provided the deeply sampled blood TCRbeta repertoires that made up the dataset. Samples were obtained from the ongoing ImmuneRACE study (first 160 participants) and from about 1,300 subjects provided by 6 global collaborators. The prospective study material was composed of cDNA or gDNA derived from T cells, B-cell-depleted T cells, or PBMCs. Results and caveats for the whole study, not just this receptor: How much clinical and demographic metadata was included differed by source and by participant, and the metadata was provided uncurated.

Whole blood was collected in K2EDTA tubes by collaborating institutions according to the institutions' own protocols. For TCRbeta analysis, collaborator samples were shipped as frozen whole blood, as isolated PBMCs, or as DNA extracted from either sample type. Its CDR3 holds 15 amino acids, cysteine through phenylalanine. Of the read, only the CDR3 DNA is kept; its 45 bases are in frame from base 1. Looking up the germline V gene (reference sequence) yields CDR1 LNHDA and CDR2 SQIVND. Ends trimmed: V by 9 bases, J by 5 bases; bases unmatched to a gene: 10. As regards this clone: Its antigen is not yet known. Per-base quality was not reported, and no clone a single base away is much larger than it.

The immunoSEQ Assay, a bias-controlled multiplex PCR, was used to amplify TCRbeta CDR3 regions from genomic DNA. Per the authors' processing: Within the assay, amplification of reference gene primers was used to estimate how many nucleated cells each sample contained. To quantify the absolute abundance of each unique TCRbeta CDR3 rearrangement, sequence reads were collapsed and filtered. For each sample, productive Simpson clonality was calculated by taking the square root of Simpson's diversity index across productive rearrangements. TCRdb stores this immuneACCESS table with in-frame sequences only. Part of the clones is absent; in the studies checked, under half of the shortfall reflects unresolved V genes, and no reason is known for the rest. That table supplies the V and J calls and clone size; D and trimming were determined from the DNA. A total of about 100,000 clones appear in this sample, approximately 85% of them only once. Around 9.5% of the sample is held by the ten biggest clonotypes.

The sequence was collected from a man aged 40-49 years with active or convalescent COVID-19. This chain joins TRBV19 to TRBJ1-6; 7 junctional bases match TRBD1. The material sequenced was peripheral blood. The DNA is TGTGCCAGCCGACACGGGACAGCCAATAATTCACCCCTCCACTTT. This codes for CASRHGTANNSPLHF. With the portions outside the CDR3 filled from the reference TRBV19 and TRBJ1-6 genes, the complete variable region becomes DGGITQSPKYLFRKEGQNVTLSCEQNLNHDAMYWYRQDPGQGLRLIYYSQIVNDFQKGDIAEGYSVSREKKESFPLTVTSAQKNPTAFYLCASRHGTANNSPLHFGNGTRLTVT.